The clone carrying this T cell receptor beta chain was picked up a small number of times. Its antigen remains unknown. This sample is part of a study of beta chain features in type 1 diabetes. Whole-study results and caveats: Among patients, naive, central memory and Treg TCRB repertoires appeared more similar than among healthy donors.

Isolated RNA was reverse transcribed in full, so expressed TCRB transcripts were sequenced. Some clones are missing from TCRdb's copy, which holds only in-frame ones; the method was immunoSEQ multiplex PCR. Of some 410,000 clones listed, approximately 15% are singletons. CD4+ naive, central memory, regulatory and stem cell-like memory cells were sorted via CD45RO/CCR7/CD25/CD127/CD95/CD27. The ends lost 7 bases at V and 8 bases at J; junction bases unmatched: 8. The CDR3 runs 13 residues. Germline CDR1 and CDR2: ENHRY and SYGVKD. The clonotype was recovered from a man aged 30-40 years in good health. The V gene is TRBV10-3, the J gene TRBJ2-1, with 7 bases identical to TRBD2. Input material: naive CD4+ T cells from blood. The CDR3 loop reads CAINPGGVDEQFF. The CDR3 bases are TGTGCCATCAACCCGGGAGGCGTGGATGAGCAGTTCTTC.